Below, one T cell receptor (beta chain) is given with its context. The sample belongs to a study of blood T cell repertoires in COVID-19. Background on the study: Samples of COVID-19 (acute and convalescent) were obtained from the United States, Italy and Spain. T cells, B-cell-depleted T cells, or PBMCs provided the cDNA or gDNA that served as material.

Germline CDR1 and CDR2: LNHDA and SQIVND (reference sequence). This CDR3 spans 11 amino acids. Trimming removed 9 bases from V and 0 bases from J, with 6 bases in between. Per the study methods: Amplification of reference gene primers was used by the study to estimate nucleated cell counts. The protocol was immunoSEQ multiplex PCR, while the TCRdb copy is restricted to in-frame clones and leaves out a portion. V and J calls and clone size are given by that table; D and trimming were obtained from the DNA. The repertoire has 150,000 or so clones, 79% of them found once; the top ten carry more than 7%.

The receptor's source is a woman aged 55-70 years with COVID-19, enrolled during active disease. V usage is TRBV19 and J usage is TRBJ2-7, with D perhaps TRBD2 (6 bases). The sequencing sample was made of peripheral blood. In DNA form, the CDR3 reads TGTGCCAGCGGGAGCTCCTACGAGCAGTACTTC. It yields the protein CASGSSYEQYF.